The source of this T cell receptor (beta chain) is a study of blood T cell repertoires in COVID-19. Study-level background: Samples came from the United States, Italy and Spain, spanning acute and convalescent COVID-19. The cDNA or gDNA used as material had been derived from T cells, B-cell-depleted T cells, or PBMCs.

The V end was cut by 0 bases, the J end by 2 bases, with 11 bases between. Germline lookup yields CDR1 SGHAT and CDR2 FQNNGV. The CDR3 consists of 15 residues. In the authors' workflow: By means of reference gene primer amplification, nucleated cell counts were estimated. TCRdb's copy holds only in-frame clones and misses some; the assay was immunoSEQ multiplex PCR. That table gives V, J and clone size, and the DNA gave D and trimming. The repertoire consists of about 670,000 clones, with about 90% occurring once and the leading ten covering roughly 0.25%. The clonotype comes from a young woman with acute or convalescent COVID-19. This chain joins TRBV11-2 and TRBJ2-7, with D tentatively TRBD1 (5 bases). The sequencing sample was made of peripheral blood. Here the CDR3 DNA reads TGTGCCAGCAGCTTAGATCAACAGGTAACCTACGAGCAGTACTTC. It codes for CASSLDQQVTYEQYF.